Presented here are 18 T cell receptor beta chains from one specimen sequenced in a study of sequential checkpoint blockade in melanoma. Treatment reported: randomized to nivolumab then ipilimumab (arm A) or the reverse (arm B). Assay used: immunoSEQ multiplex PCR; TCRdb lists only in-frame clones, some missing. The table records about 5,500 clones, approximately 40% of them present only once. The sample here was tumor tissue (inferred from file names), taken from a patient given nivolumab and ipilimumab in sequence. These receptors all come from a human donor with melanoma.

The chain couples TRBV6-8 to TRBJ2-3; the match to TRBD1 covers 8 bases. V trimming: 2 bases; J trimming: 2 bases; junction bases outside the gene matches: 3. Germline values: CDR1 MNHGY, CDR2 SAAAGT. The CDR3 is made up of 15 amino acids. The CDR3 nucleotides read TGTGCCAGCAGTTACGGGCAGGGGGCCACAGATACGCAGTATTTT. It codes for CASSYGQGATDTQYF.

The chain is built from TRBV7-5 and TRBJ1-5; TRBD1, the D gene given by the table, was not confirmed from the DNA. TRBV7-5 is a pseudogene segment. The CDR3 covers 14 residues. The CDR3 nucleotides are TGTGCCAGCAGCTACGGACAGGGTCGTCAGCCCCAGCATTTT. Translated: CASSYGQGRQPQHF.

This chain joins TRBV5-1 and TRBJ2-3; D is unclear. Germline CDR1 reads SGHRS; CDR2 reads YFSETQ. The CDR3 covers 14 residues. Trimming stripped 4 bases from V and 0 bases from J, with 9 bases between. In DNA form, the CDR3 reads TGCGCCAGCAGCCCCACCAAGAGCACAGATACGCAGTATTTT. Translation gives CASSPTKSTDTQYF.

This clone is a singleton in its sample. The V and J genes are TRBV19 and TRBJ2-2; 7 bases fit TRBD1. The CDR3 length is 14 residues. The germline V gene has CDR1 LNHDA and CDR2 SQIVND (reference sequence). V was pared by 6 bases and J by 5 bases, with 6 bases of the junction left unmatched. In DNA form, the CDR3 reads TGTGCCAGTAGGAACAGGGGTTCTACCGGGGAGCTGTTTTTT. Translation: CASRNRGSTGELFF.

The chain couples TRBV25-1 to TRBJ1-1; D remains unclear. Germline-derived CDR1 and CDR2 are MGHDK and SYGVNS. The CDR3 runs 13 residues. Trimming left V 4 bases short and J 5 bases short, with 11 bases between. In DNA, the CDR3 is TGTGCCAGCAGTGGCGCGGGTTGGACTGAAGCTTTCTTT. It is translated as CASSGAGWTEAFF. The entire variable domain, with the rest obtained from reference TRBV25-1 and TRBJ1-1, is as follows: EADIYQTPRYLVIGTGKKITLECSQTMGHDKMYWYQQDPGMELHLIHYSYGVNSTEKGDLSSESTVSRIRTEHFPLTLESARPSHTSQYLCASSGAGWTEAFFGQGTRLTVV.

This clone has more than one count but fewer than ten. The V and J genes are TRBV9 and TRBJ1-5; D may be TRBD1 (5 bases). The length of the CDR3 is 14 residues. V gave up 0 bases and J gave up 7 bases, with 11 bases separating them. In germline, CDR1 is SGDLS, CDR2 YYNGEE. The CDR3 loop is CASSVVAWGQPQHF. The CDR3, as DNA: TGTGCCAGCAGCGTAGTTGCTTGGGGCCAGCCCCAGCATTTT.

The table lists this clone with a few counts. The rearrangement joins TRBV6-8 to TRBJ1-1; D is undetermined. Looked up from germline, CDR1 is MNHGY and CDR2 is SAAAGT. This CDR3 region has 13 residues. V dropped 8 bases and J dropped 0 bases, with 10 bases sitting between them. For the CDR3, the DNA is TGTGCCAGCGGTACGGATATGAACACTGAAGCTTTCTTT. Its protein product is CASGTDMNTEAFF.

As DNA, the CDR3 is TGCGCCAGCATTTTAGAGGGGGGCTCCTACAATGAGCAGTTCTTC. This codes for CASILEGGSYNEQFF. The V gene is TRBV5-1, the J gene TRBJ2-1; D possibly matches TRBD1 or TRBD2 (6 bases each). Trimming shortened V by 6 bases and J by 0 bases, and 13 bases separated the two germline ends. The germline V gene has CDR1 SGHRS and CDR2 YFSETQ. This CDR3 is built from 15 residues.

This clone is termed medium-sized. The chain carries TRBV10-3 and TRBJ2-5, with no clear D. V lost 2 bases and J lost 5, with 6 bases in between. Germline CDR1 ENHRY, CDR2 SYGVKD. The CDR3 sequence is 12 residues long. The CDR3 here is CAISERGETQYF. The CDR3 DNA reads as TGTGCCATCAGTGAGCGTGGCGAGACCCAGTACTTC.

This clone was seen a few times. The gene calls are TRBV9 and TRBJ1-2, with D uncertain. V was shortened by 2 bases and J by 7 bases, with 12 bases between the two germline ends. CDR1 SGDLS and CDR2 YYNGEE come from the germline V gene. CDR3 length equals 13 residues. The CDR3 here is CASSVTPVGGYTF. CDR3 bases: TGTGCCAGCAGCGTGACCCCCGTGGGTGGCTACACCTTC.

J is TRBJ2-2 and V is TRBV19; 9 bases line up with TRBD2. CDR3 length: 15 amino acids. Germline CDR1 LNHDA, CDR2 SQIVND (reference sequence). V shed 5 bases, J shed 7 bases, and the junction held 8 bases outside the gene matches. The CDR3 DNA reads TGTGCCAGTAGTTTCGCGGGAGGGCCTGTCGGGGAGCTGTTTTTT. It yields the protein CASSFAGGPVGELFF.

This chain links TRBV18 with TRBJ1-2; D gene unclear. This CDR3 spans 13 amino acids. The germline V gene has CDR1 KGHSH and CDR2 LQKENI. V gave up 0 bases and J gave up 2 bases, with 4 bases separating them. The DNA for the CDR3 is TGTGCCAGCTCACCACCAGAGAACTATGGCTACACCTTC. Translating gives CASSPPENYGYTF.

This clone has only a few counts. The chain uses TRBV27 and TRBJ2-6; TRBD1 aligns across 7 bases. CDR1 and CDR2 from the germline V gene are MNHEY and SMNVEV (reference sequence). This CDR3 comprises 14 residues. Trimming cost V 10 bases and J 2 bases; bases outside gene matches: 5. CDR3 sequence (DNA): TGTGCCACCACCAGGGGGACTGGGGCCAACGTCCTGACTTTC. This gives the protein CATTRGTGANVLTF.

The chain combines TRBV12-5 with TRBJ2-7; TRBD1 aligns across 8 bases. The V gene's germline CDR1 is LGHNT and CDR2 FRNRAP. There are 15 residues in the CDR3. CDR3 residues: CASTNRTGRFNEQYF. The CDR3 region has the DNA TGTGCCAGCACCAATAGGACAGGGAGGTTCAACGAGCAGTACTTC.

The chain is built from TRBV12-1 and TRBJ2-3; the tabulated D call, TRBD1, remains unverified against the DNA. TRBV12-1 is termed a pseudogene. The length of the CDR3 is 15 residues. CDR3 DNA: TGTGCCAGCAGACTGGGACAGGACCGCACAGATACGCAGTATTTT. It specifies CASRLGQDRTDTQYF.

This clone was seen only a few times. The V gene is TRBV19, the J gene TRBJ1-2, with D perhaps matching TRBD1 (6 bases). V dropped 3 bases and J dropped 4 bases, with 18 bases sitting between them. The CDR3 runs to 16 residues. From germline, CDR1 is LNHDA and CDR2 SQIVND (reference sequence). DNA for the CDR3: TGTGCCAGTAGTATCGGACAGACCCTAATCGCCTATGGCTACACCTTC. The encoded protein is CASSIGQTLIAYGYTF.

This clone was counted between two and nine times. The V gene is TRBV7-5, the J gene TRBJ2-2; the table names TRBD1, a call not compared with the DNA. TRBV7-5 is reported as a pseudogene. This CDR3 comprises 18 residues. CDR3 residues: CASRHRTGREGGEGELFF. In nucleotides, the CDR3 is TGTGCCAGCAGACACAGGACAGGGCGTGAGGGGGGGGAAGGGGAGCTGTTTTTT.

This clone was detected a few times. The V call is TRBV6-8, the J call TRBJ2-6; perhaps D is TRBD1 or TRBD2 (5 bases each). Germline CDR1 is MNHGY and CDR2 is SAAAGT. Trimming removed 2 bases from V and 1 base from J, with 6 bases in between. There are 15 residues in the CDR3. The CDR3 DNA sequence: TGTGCCAGCAGTTACGGGGGATCTGGGGCCAACGTCCTGACTTTC. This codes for CASSYGGSGANVLTF.